One sample yielded the 9 T cell receptor beta chains listed below, sequenced in a study of shared clonotypes between healthy human individuals. The assay was immunoSEQ multiplex PCR, and TCRdb's table has in-frame clones only and misses some. The data show under 1,100,000 clones, around 75% seen once. Sequencing was done on a sample of memory CD4+ T cells sorted from blood. Noted subset: CD45RA-negative fraction. The receptors shown here come from a man in his late teens or twenties in good health.

In its sample, this clone was seen once. V is TRBV6-5 and J is TRBJ1-3; D gene ambiguous. Germline assignment: CDR1 MNHEY and CDR2 SVGAGI. CDR3 length: 15 residues. Trimming took 0 bases from V and 2 from J, leaving 8 bases between them. CDR3 bases: TGTGCCAGCAGTTACTCGCGGAGGCCTGGAAACACCATATATTTT. Protein sequence: CASSYSRRPGNTIYF.

V is TRBV5-4 and J is TRBJ2-5, with D possibly matching TRBD2 (5 bases). V dropped 3 bases and J dropped 5 bases, with 14 bases sitting between them. There are 14 residues in the CDR3. Germline V gene lookup returns CDR1 SGHNT and CDR2 YYREEE (reference sequence). The CDR3 spells CASSSPRGEETQYF. The CDR3 DNA reads TGTGCCAGCAGCTCCCCCCGGGGAGAGGAGACCCAGTACTTC.

On this clone: Distinct nucleotide sequences in the sample also encode this CDR3. The chain has TRBV7-2 and TRBJ1-4, with D uncertain. Germline V gives CDR1 SGHTA, CDR2 FQGNSA. V was clipped by 5 bases and J by 8 bases, with 12 bases between them. The CDR3 has 13 amino acids. CDR3 in DNA: TGTGCCAGCAGCCCCGACCGACGCGAAAAACTGTTTTTT. Translation gives CASSPDRREKLFF.

This chain connects TRBV6-1 to TRBJ2-7, with TRBD1 identical over 9 bases. The trim removed 6 bases at V and 6 bases at J, leaving 9 bases unmatched. The CDR3 consists of 14 residues. CDR1 is MNHNS, CDR2 SASEGT, per germline. DNA of the CDR3: TGTGCCAGCAGGACACCGGGACAGGGTCTCGAGCAGTACTTC. Translation: CASRTPGQGLEQYF.

This chain connects TRBV4-3 to TRBJ2-2; D tentatively fits TRBD1 or TRBD2 (5 bases each). The germline V and J ends were trimmed by 8 bases and 1 base, with 17 bases remaining between them. The CDR3 is 16 amino acids. Germline CDR1 LGHNA, CDR2 YSLEER. CDR3 nucleotides: TGCGCCAGCTCGTTGGGACCCCGGAGGAACACCGGGGAGCTGTTTTTT. Amino acid sequence: CASSLGPRRNTGELFF.

This chain links TRBV11-2 with TRBJ1-1; D is undetermined. The CDR3 is made up of 15 amino acids. Germline V lookup: CDR1 SGHAT, CDR2 FQNNGV. V lost 6 bases and J 0 bases, leaving 14 bases between the germline ends. In DNA, the CDR3 is TGTGCCAGCAGGGACGGTAGGGCAATGAACACTGAAGCTTTCTTT. Encoded protein: CASRDGRAMNTEAFF.

The chain recombines TRBV13 with TRBJ2-3, with D unresolved. CDR1 and CDR2 (germline): PRHDT, FYEKMQ (reference sequence). The CDR3 covers 14 residues. V lost 3 bases and J lost 3, with 10 bases in between. The CDR3 loop is CASSFGPQTDTQYF. DNA for the CDR3: TGTGCCAGCAGCTTCGGGCCCCAAACAGATACGCAGTATTTT.

This clone was detected only once. This sequence joins TRBV6-1 and TRBJ2-5; no firm D call. The CDR3 is 15 amino acids. CDR1 and CDR2 from the germline V gene are MNHNS and SASEGT. Trimming shortened V by 5 bases and J by 2 bases, and 15 bases separated the two germline ends. The chain's CDR3 is CASSIQERAQETQYF. The DNA for the CDR3 is TGTGCCAGCAGTATCCAGGAAAGAGCGCAAGAGACCCAGTACTTC.

V is TRBV7-2 and J is TRBJ2-5; D unclear. CDR1 and CDR2 (germline): SGHTA, FQGNSA. Trimming took off 5 bases at V and 4 bases at J, with 8 bases between the two ends. This CDR3 contains 12 residues. The CDR3 coding sequence is TGTGCCAGCAGCGAGGCTCGAGAGACCCAGTACTTC. Protein: CASSEARETQYF.